These 9 T cell receptor beta chains share one sample of origin, sequenced in a study of T cell responses to AZD1222 COVID-19 vaccine. Repertoires were generated with immunoSEQ multiplex PCR, while TCRdb's copy carries only in-frame clones and drops some. The table lists tens of thousands of clones, roughly nine tenths of them singletons, with under 30% in the top ten. The sample in question was peripheral blood, obtained 28 days after the second AZD1222 dose. The receptor source for this set is an adult who received the AZD1222 COVID-19 vaccine.

The chain has TRBV10-1 and TRBJ2-7, with 7 bases identical to TRBD2. Germline lookup yields CDR1 WNHNN and CDR2 SYGVQD (reference sequence). The CDR3 has 16 residues. Losses at the gene ends were 0 bases for V and 6 bases for J; bases not matched to a gene: 11. This CDR3 reads CASSESIQRDRREQYF. CDR3 bases: TGCGCCAGCAGTGAGTCTATTCAGCGGGATAGACGCGAGCAGTACTTC.

This clone was observed a handful of times. The chain recombines TRBV6-2 or TRBV6-3 with TRBJ1-5, with D unclear. There are 12 residues in the CDR3. The ends were cut back, 2 bases at V and 4 bases at J, with 3 bases in the middle. From germline, CDR1 is MNHEY and CDR2 SVGEGT. The CDR3 sequence is CASSYLNQPQHF. Here the CDR3 DNA reads TGTGCCAGCAGTTACCTAAATCAGCCCCAGCATTTT.

This chain uses TRBV18 with TRBJ1-6, with D possibly TRBD1 on 5 matching bases. Germline loops: CDR1 KGHSH, CDR2 LQKENI. This CDR3 is 13 amino acids long. V dropped 6 bases and J dropped 10 bases, with 13 bases sitting between them. The CDR3 is CASSTGTDSPLHF. The CDR3 DNA reads as TGTGCCAGCTCGACCGGGACGGACTCACCCCTCCACTTT.

V is TRBV7-9 and J is TRBJ1-3, with D maybe TRBD1 (6 bases). The CDR3 contains 16 residues. Germline V gene sequence: CDR1 SEHNR, CDR2 FQNEAQ (reference sequence). With 0 bases removed from V and 2 bases from J, the gap between germline ends came to 11 bases. The DNA of the CDR3 is TGTGCCAGCAGCTTAGCGGGCAGGGGACCTGGAAACACCATATATTTT. Translation: CASSLAGRGPGNTIYF.

Concerning this clone: The junction differs from germline at one of its ends, possibly a read error. The chain joins TRBV29-1 to TRBJ2-4; 7 nucleotides align to TRBD1. Per germline, CDR1 SQVTM and CDR2 ANQGSEA. This CDR3 comprises 14 residues. The CDR3 sequence: CSVATRTGGAIQYF. The CDR3 region has the DNA TGCAGCGTGGCAACCAGGACAGGAGGAGCCATTCAGTATTTC.

The CDR3 reads CASSLDVAARNEQFF. CDR3 bases: TGCGCCAGCAGCTTGGACGTAGCTGCTAGGAATGAGCAGTTCTTC. The V and J genes are TRBV5-1 and TRBJ2-1; D unclear. Germline CDR1 and CDR2: SGHRS and YFSETQ. Trimming took off 0 bases at V and 7 bases at J, with 14 bases between the two ends. The length of the CDR3 is 15 residues.

The gene calls are TRBV3-1 (or the pseudogene TRBV3-2) and TRBJ2-1; no clear D gene. This CDR3 contains 13 residues. From germline, CDR1 is LGHDT and CDR2 YNNKEL (reference sequence). Trimming cost V 3 bases and J 6 bases, with 9 bases left between them. The CDR3 DNA sequence: TGTGCCAGCAGCCAGACCACTCCCAATGAGCAGTTCTTC. It translates to CASSQTTPNEQFF.

This rearrangement joins TRBV4-3 to TRBJ1-1; D possibly corresponds to TRBD1 (6 bases). V lost 1 base and J lost 4, with 13 bases in between. The germline V gene encodes CDR1 LGHNA and CDR2 YSLEER. This CDR3 spans 15 amino acids. The DNA for the CDR3 is TGCGCCAGCAGCCAAGGACAGGTCGATATCACTGAAGCTTTCTTT. Translating gives CASSQGQVDITEAFF.

This clone was seen a single time. This chain joins TRBV5-1 and TRBJ2-2; D perhaps matches TRBD1 (5 bases). This CDR3 has 16 amino acids. Trimming removed 4 bases from V and 1 base from J, with 14 bases in between. In germline, CDR1 is SGHRS, CDR2 YFSETQ. The CDR3 DNA reads TGCGCCAGCAGCCAGGGAAGGGAAGGGAACACCGGGGAGCTGTTTTTT. Translated, it gives CASSQGREGNTGELFF.